This passage covers 2 T cell receptor beta chains from one sample sequenced in a study of neurological immune-mediated disorders. MiXCR, applied by TCRdb to the 5' RACE reads, yields one record per CDR3 protein. The data hold roughly 30,000 distinct CDR3 sequences, with roughly 15% observed a single time. The time point was: technical triplicate 2. The specimen was CD4+ T cells from blood. These receptor sequences come from a female donor with HTLV-1-associated myelopathy (HAM/TSP).

Ten or more counts support this clonotype. The chain employs TRBV12-5 and TRBJ2-5, with D maybe TRBD2 (5 bases). V gave up 3 bases and J gave up 5 bases, with 10 bases separating them. CDR1 is LGHNT, CDR2 FRNRAP, per germline. The CDR3 has 13 amino acids. The CDR3 coding sequence is TGTGCTAGTGGTTTTCATAGCGCGGAGACCCAGTACTTC. Its translation is CASGFHSAETQYF.

This chain connects TRBV2 to TRBJ1-2; TRBD1 agrees at 8 bases. The germline CDR1 and CDR2 sequences are SNHLY and FYNNEI. Trimming cost V 6 bases and J 3 bases; bases outside gene matches: 3. The CDR3 covers 13 residues. The CDR3 reads CASRDRADYGYTF. The CDR3 DNA reads as TGTGCCAGCAGGGACAGGGCGGACTATGGCTACACCTTC.